Below are 21 T cell receptor beta chains sequenced from a single sample in a study of CD8 T cells in Susac syndrome. RNA in amounts of roughly 0.5 to 1 ug was reverse transcribed with random hexamers. TCRdb reprocessed the immunoSEQ multiplex PCR reads with MiXCR, giving one entry per CDR3 protein. In the table there are approximately 190,000 distinct CDR3 sequences, roughly 94% of which are singletons. The sample consisted of CD8+ T cells from PBMCs. The receptors were gathered from a human donor with Susac syndrome.

V and J are TRBV3-1 and TRBJ1-1; D is ambiguous. This CDR3 has 15 residues. V was trimmed by 0 bases and J by 2 bases, leaving 10 bases between them. Germline V gives CDR1 LGHDT, CDR2 YNNKEL (reference sequence). CDR3 region: CASSQEGRVNTEAFF. The CDR3 DNA reads TGTGCCAGCAGCCAAGAAGGCCGAGTAAACACTGAAGCTTTCTTT.

The gene calls are TRBV12-3 or TRBV12-4 and TRBJ1-2; 10 bases match TRBD1. The CDR3 length is 15 residues. V trimming: 3 bases; J trimming: 6 bases; junction bases outside the gene matches: 7. DNA of the CDR3: TGTGCCAGCAGTTTCTGGCCCGGGACAGGGGATGGCTACACCTTC. Amino acid sequence: CASSFWPGTGDGYTF.

The CDR3: CASSLTTLDSYEQYF. DNA of the CDR3: TGTGCCAGCAGCTTGACTACCCTGGACTCCTACGAGCAGTACTTC. The V gene is TRBV11-2, the J gene TRBJ2-7; perhaps TRBD2 as D (5 bases). V was shortened by 3 bases and J by 0 bases, with 12 bases between the two germline ends. The germline CDR1 and CDR2 sequences are SGHAT and FQNNGV. The CDR3 is 15 residues long.

The gene calls are TRBV30 and TRBJ2-2; D unclear. Trimming stripped 3 bases from V and 6 bases from J, with 8 bases between. Looked up from germline, CDR1 is GTSNPN and CDR2 is SVGIG (reference sequence). CDR3 size: 12 residues. CDR3 loop: CAWRVAAGELFF. The CDR3 bases are TGTGCCTGGAGAGTAGCCGCCGGGGAGCTGTTTTTT.

The rearrangement uses TRBV7-9 and TRBJ1-2, with 10 bases fitting TRBD1. The V gene end was trimmed by 5 bases and the J gene end by 6 bases; junction bases not matched to a gene: 6. The CDR3 has 14 residues. From germline, CDR1 is SEHNR and CDR2 FQNEAQ (reference sequence). CDR3 DNA sequence: TGTGCCAGCAGCACCTCCGGGACAGGGGATGGCTACACCTTC. The encoded protein is CASSTSGTGDGYTF.

V is TRBV12-3 or TRBV12-4 and J is TRBJ2-2; the D is unclear. The V and J ends lost 5 bases and 0 bases respectively, with 7 bases between them. The CDR3 covers 14 residues. The CDR3, as DNA: TGTGCCAGCAGTCCTATTTCGAACACCGGGGAGCTGTTTTTT. Translated, it gives CASSPISNTGELFF.

V and J are TRBV7-8 and TRBJ2-1; maybe TRBD1 (6 bases). Germline values: CDR1 SGHVS, CDR2 FQNEAQ. V was trimmed by 5 bases and J by 7 bases, leaving 12 bases between them. The CDR3 length is 13 residues. CDR3: CASSPPRGNEQFF. CDR3 DNA: TGTGCCAGCAGCCCACCGAGGGGGAATGAGCAGTTCTTC.

The CDR3 DNA reads as TGTGCCAGCAGTTACGAGGGAACGAACACTGAAGCTTTCTTT. Translating it yields CASSYEGTNTEAFF. V is TRBV6-6 and J is TRBJ1-1; D uncertain. With 2 bases removed from V and 1 base from J, the gap between germline ends came to 8 bases. The germline CDR1 and CDR2 sequences are MNHNY and SVGAGI (reference sequence). The CDR3 is 14 residues long.

This clonotype was detected only a few times. The CDR3 sequence is CASSPPGVNSYEQYF. CDR3 nucleotides: TGCGCCAGCAGTCCCCCGGGAGTCAATTCCTACGAGCAGTACTTC. The chain combines TRBV4-1 with TRBJ2-7; possibly TRBD2 for D (6 bases). The V gene lost 6 bases and the J gene lost 1 base, with 16 bases spanning the gap. This CDR3 has 15 amino acids. CDR1 and CDR2 (germline): MGHRA, YSYEKL.

The gene calls are TRBV21-1 and TRBJ2-6. TRBV21-1 is described as a pseudogene. The CDR3 loop spans 15 amino acids. Written as DNA, the CDR3 is TGTGCCAGCAGCTTCCACTTCTCTGGGGCCAACGTCCTGACTTTC. Translating it yields CASSFHFSGANVLTF.

V usage is TRBV20-1 and J usage is TRBJ1-2; no clear D. This CDR3 is built from 12 residues. Between the trimmed V and J ends, which lost 3 bases and 3 bases, there was a span of 8 bases. Germline-derived CDR1 and CDR2 are DFQATT and SNEGSKA (reference sequence). CDR3 DNA: TGCAGTGCTAGGGGCCAGTACTATGGCTACACCTTC. Amino acid sequence: CSARGQYYGYTF.

The chain carries TRBV27 and TRBJ2-1, with unresolved D. Trimming removed 5 bases at V and 4 bases at J, with 9 bases between. The CDR3 contains 13 residues. Germline values: CDR1 MNHEY, CDR2 SMNVEV (reference sequence). CDR3 bases: TGTGCCAGCAGTCTAACCCTGTACAATGAGCAGTTCTTC. Amino acid sequence: CASSLTLYNEQFF.

The genes are TRBV5-1 and TRBJ1-1, with D unclear. The germline V gene encodes CDR1 SGHRS and CDR2 YFSETQ. Trimming shortened V by 2 bases and J by 0 bases, and 11 bases separated the two germline ends. The length of the CDR3 is 15 residues. CDR3 amino acids: CASSFESTVNTEAFF. DNA for the CDR3: TGCGCCAGCAGCTTCGAGTCGACGGTGAACACTGAAGCTTTCTTT.

The chain combines TRBV20-1 with TRBJ2-7; D might be TRBD1 (6 bases). This CDR3 comprises 14 residues. V was pared by 2 bases and J by 3 bases, with 14 bases between. The V gene's germline CDR1 is DFQATT and CDR2 SNEGSKA (reference sequence). CDR3 region: CSARTADSFYEQYF. DNA of the CDR3: TGCAGTGCTAGAACCGCGGACAGCTTCTACGAGCAGTACTTC.

V and J are TRBV3-1 and TRBJ1-1; no firm D call. This CDR3 has 16 residues. V lost 0 bases and J lost 3, with 14 bases in between. Germline loops: CDR1 LGHDT, CDR2 YNNKEL (reference sequence). CDR3 bases: TGTGCCAGCAGCCAAGACTGGTCTTTGACGGACACTGAAGCTTTCTTT. This codes for CASSQDWSLTDTEAFF.

The chain is built from TRBV12-3 or TRBV12-4 and TRBJ2-1, with TRBD2 matching 11 bases. CDR3 length: 16 residues. V shed 5 bases, J shed 9 bases, and the junction held 12 bases outside the gene matches. The CDR3 DNA is TGTGCCAGCAGTCCAATTAGCGGGAGGGTCGAGGGTGAGCAGTTCTTC. It specifies CASSPISGRVEGEQFF.

This clonotype was seen only once. The V call is TRBV6-5, the J call TRBJ1-1, with 8 bases that match TRBD1. CDR1 and CDR2 from the germline V gene are MNHEY and SVGAGI. The ends lost 0 bases at V and 8 bases at J; junction bases unmatched: 11. This CDR3 is 16 amino acids long. CDR3 DNA sequence: TGTGCCAGCAGTTACTCTCAGGGGGCGCGGCTCTGGGAAGCTTTCTTT. This encodes CASSYSQGARLWEAFF.

The V call is TRBV20-1, the J call TRBJ2-3; 10 bases map to TRBD2. V shed 6 bases, J shed 0 bases, and the junction held 6 bases outside the gene matches. Per germline, CDR1 DFQATT and CDR2 SNEGSKA (reference sequence). This CDR3 region has 15 residues. The CDR3 bases are TGCAGTGCCCTAATACTAGCGGGGAGCACAGATACGCAGTATTTT. Its protein product is CSALILAGSTDTQYF.

The table lists this clonotype with a count of one. The chain joins TRBV30 to TRBJ1-2, with a possible D match to TRBD1 (5 bases). In germline, CDR1 is GTSNPN, CDR2 SVGIG (reference sequence). There are 11 residues in the CDR3. Trimming took 1 base from V and 13 from J, leaving 13 bases between them. CDR3 sequence reads: CAWSETGFPTF. For the CDR3, the DNA is TGTGCCTGGAGTGAAACAGGATTCCCCACCTTC.

The chain links TRBV20-1 to TRBJ2-1; D possibly uses TRBD1 or TRBD2 (7 bases each). CDR1 DFQATT and CDR2 SNEGSKA come from the germline V gene (reference sequence). Trimming took off 5 bases at V and 8 bases at J, with 16 bases between the two ends. The CDR3 loop spans 13 amino acids. CDR3 sequence: CSAPGGVGYEQFF. For the CDR3, the DNA is TGCAGTGCTCCAGGGGGGGTTGGCTATGAGCAGTTCTTC.

This clonotype is a singleton in its sample. The rearrangement uses TRBV29-1 and TRBJ2-1, with TRBD2 matching 11 bases. V shed 4 bases, J shed 0 bases, and the junction held 11 bases outside the gene matches. Germline assignment: CDR1 SQVTM and CDR2 ANQGSEA. This CDR3 spans 18 amino acids. In DNA, the CDR3 is TGCAGCGTTGTTGGAACCGGGACTAGCGGCGACTCCTACAATGAGCAGTTCTTC. This gives the protein CSVVGTGTSGDSYNEQFF.